The clone carrying this TCR beta chain was observed a few times. The sample comes from a study of TIL therapy for anti-PD-1-resistant metastatic lung cancer. V was shortened by 5 bases and J by 1 base, with 14 bases between the two germline ends. This CDR3 comprises 14 residues. Germline lookup yields CDR1 SQVTM and CDR2 ANQGSEA. Time point given: pre-treatment sample, taken before nivolumab and TIL therapy. The libraries were made with immunoSEQ v3. Here immunoSEQ multiplex PCR was the method, and the copy in TCRdb shows in-frame clones only, minus some. The sample yields 40,000 to 55,000 clones, 70% to 85% seen once.

The receptor was derived from a woman between 30 and 80 years old with non-small cell lung cancer. V is TRBV29-1 and J is TRBJ1-1; weak D call: TRBD1 (6 bases). Sample: blood, taken at baseline. CDR3 loop: CSVTLGQWNTEAFF. The CDR3 region has the DNA TGCAGCGTTACACTGGGACAATGGAACACTGAAGCTTTCTTT.